This T cell receptor beta chain emerged from a study of T cells after yellow fever vaccination. UMIs and a universal primer site were added when TCR cDNA was made by 5'RACE template switching. In TCRdb, the 5' RACE reads were re-called with MiXCR into one record per CDR3 protein. This table holds roughly 170,000 distinct CDR3 sequences, approximately 6% found once. General study points: One caveat is that FACS-sorted repertoires could contain abundant clonotypes contaminating from the bulk population. Most primary-vaccination clones recurred post-booster (approximately 96% CD4, 85% to 90% CD8). Weaker overall was a secondary response that nonetheless peaked faster, on day 5 versus 15.

This clonotype was seen ten or more times. Its matching antigen is unknown. The receptor was derived from a man younger than 30 who received the YFV17D yellow fever vaccine. The material was CD4+ T cells sorted from PBMCs, obtained on the day of the first yellow fever vaccination.

CDR3 sequence reads: CASSPRSGVSNQPQHF. The CDR3 DNA reads TGTGCCAGCAGCCCCCGGTCGGGGGTGAGCAATCAGCCCCAGCATTTT. The chain has TRBV7-8 and TRBJ1-5; weak D call: TRBD1 (5 bases). Trimming pared 5 bases from V and 1 base from J, leaving 15 bases between. The CDR3 contains 16 residues. Per germline, CDR1 SGHVS and CDR2 FQNEAQ.